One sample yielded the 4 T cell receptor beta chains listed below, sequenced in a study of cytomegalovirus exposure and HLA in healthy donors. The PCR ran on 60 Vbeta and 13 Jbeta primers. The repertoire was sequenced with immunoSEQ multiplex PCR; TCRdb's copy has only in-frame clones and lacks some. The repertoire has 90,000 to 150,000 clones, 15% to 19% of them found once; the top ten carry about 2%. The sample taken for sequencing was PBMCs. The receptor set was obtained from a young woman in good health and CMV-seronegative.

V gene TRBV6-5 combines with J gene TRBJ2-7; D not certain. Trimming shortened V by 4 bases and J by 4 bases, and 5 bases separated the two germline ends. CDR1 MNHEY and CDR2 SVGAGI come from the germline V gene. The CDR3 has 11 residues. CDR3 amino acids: CASSFQYEQYF. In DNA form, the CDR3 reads TGTGCCAGCAGTTTTCAATACGAGCAGTACTTC.

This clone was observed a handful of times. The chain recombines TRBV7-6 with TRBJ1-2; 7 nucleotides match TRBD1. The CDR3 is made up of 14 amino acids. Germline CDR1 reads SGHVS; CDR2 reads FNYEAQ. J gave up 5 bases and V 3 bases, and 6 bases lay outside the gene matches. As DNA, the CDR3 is TGTGCCAGCAGCTTGTCGTCACAGGGGTATGGCTACACCTTC. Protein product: CASSLSSQGYGYTF.

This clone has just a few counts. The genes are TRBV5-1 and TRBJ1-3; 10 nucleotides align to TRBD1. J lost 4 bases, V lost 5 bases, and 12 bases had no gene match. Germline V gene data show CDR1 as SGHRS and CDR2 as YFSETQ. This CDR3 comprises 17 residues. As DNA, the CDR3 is TGCGCCAGCAGAGTCGGGACAGGGGTTAGTCCGGGAAACACCATATATTTT. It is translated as CASRVGTGVSPGNTIYF. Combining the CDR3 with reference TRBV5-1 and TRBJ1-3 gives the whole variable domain KAGVTQTPRYLIKTRGQQVTLSCSPISGHRSVSWYQQTPGQGLQFLFEYFSETQRNKGNFPGRFSGRQFSNSRSEMNVSTLELGDSALYLCASRVGTGVSPGNTIYFGEGSWLTVV.

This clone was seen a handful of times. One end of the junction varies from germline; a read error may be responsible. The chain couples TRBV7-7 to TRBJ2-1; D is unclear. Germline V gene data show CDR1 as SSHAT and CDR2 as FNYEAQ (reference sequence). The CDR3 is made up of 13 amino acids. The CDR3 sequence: CASSLDLYNEQFF. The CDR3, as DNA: TGTGCTAGCAGCTTAGACTTATACAATGAGCAGTTCTTC.